Shown below are 21 T cell receptor beta chains from a single sample sequenced in a study of beta chain features in type 1 diabetes. Investigators reverse transcribed all isolated RNA, so they sequenced expressed TCRB transcripts. Clones were sequenced by immunoSEQ multiplex PCR, and TCRdb holds only the in-frame ones, with some missing. The sample holds approximately 37,000 clones, 45% to 50% seen once. The specimen was central memory CD4+ T cells from blood. These receptors all come from a woman between 18 and 29 years old in good health.

The J gene is TRBJ1-1, the V gene TRBV6-5; D is uncertain. Germline assignment: CDR1 MNHEY and CDR2 SVGAGI. V dropped 2 bases and J dropped 0 bases, with 7 bases sitting between them. This CDR3 has 14 residues. The CDR3 protein is CASSYVAVNTEAFF. The CDR3, as DNA: TGTGCCAGCAGTTACGTGGCAGTGAACACTGAAGCTTTCTTT.

The V gene is TRBV5-8, the J gene TRBJ2-1; D is undetermined. This CDR3 has 15 amino acids. V lost 0 bases to trimming and J lost 0 bases, with 7 bases between them. CDR1 and CDR2 from the germline V gene are SGHTS and YDEGEE. CDR3 in amino acids: CASSLGLGSYNEQFF. In nucleotides, the CDR3 is TGTGCCAGCAGCTTGGGCCTAGGCTCCTACAATGAGCAGTTCTTC.

The V call is TRBV7-2, the J call TRBJ2-7, with 13 nucleotides matching TRBD2. Per the germline V gene, CDR1 is SGHTA and CDR2 is FQGNSA. The CDR3 has 16 amino acids. V was pared by 0 bases and J by 4 bases, with 3 bases of the junction left unmatched. The CDR3 region has the DNA TGTGCCAGCAGCTTAGCGCAACTAGCGGGAGGGTACGAGCAGTACTTC. Translated: CASSLAQLAGGYEQYF.

This clone was seen more than once but under ten times. The genes are TRBV18 and TRBJ1-1, with D perhaps matching TRBD1 (6 bases). CDR3 size: 15 residues. V was shortened by 2 bases and J by 6 bases, with 16 bases between the two germline ends. Germline V CDR1 and CDR2: KGHSH, LQKENI. CDR3 bases: TGTGCCAGCTCACCAACCACGACAGGAGACTCTGAAGCTTTCTTT. This encodes CASSPTTTGDSEAFF.

This clone came up once. The same CDR3 arises from other DNA sequences in this sample as well. The rearrangement joins TRBV29-1 to TRBJ1-1; 9 positions agree with TRBD1. Germline V CDR1 and CDR2: SQVTM, ANQGSEA. The CDR3 is 15 amino acids. The V gene end was trimmed by 4 bases and the J gene end by 5 bases; junction bases not matched to a gene: 11. The CDR3 region has the DNA TGCAGCGTTGGGGGACTGACAGGGGGGCGGACTGAAGCTTTCTTT. This gives the protein CSVGGLTGGRTEAFF.

This clone was recorded only once. V is TRBV11-2 and J is TRBJ2-4; 10 nucleotides line up with TRBD1. The CDR3 runs 13 residues. V lost 4 bases, J lost 12 bases, and 6 bases stayed unmatched. Germline lookup yields CDR1 SGHAT and CDR2 FQNNGV. The CDR3 region is CASSSRGDRGQYF. The CDR3 nucleotides are TGTGCCAGCAGCTCTAGGGGGGACAGGGGTCAGTACTTC.

The chain couples TRBV4-1 to TRBJ2-3, with 10 bases matching TRBD2. V lost 6 bases and J lost 4; bases outside the gene matches: 10. The CDR3 is 16 residues long. Germline CDR1 and CDR2: MGHRA and YSYEKL. The DNA of the CDR3 is TGCGCCAGCAGGGGGGGGACTAGCGCTAACCCAGATACGCAGTATTTT. It is translated as CASRGGTSANPDTQYF.

With respect to this clone: The identical CDR3 is also encoded by other nucleotide sequences in the sample. V is TRBV19 and J is TRBJ2-3; D gene ambiguous. CDR3 length equals 14 residues. V lost 1 base, J lost 4 bases, and 9 bases lay in between. Germline lookup yields CDR1 LNHDA and CDR2 SQIVND (reference sequence). In nucleotides, the CDR3 is TGTGCCAGTAGTATAGGAACTTCACCAGATACGCAGTATTTT. It is translated as CASSIGTSPDTQYF.

This clone has more than one count but fewer than ten. The CDR3 nucleotides read TGTGCCAGCAGCTTTACGAGGACTAGCCTAAGCTCCTACGAGCAGTACTTC. Protein: CASSFTRTSLSSYEQYF. This chain joins TRBV11-2 and TRBJ2-7; 8 nucleotides line up with TRBD2. CDR3 length: 17 amino acids. V gave up 3 bases and J gave up 0 bases; unmatched junction bases: 10. The germline CDR1 and CDR2 sequences are SGHAT and FQNNGV.

V usage is TRBV5-6 and J usage is TRBJ1-4; 9 bases line up with TRBD1. Germline assignment: CDR1 SGHDT and CDR2 YYEEEE. V lost 3 bases to trimming and J lost 2 bases; unmatched junction nucleotides: 5. This CDR3 spans 16 amino acids. The CDR3 nucleotides read TGTGCCAGCAGCTCTACAGGGGGCAGGACTAATGAAAAACTGTTTTTT. This sequence encodes CASSSTGGRTNEKLFF.

The V gene is TRBV7-2, the J gene TRBJ2-7, with D uncertain. Per germline, CDR1 SGHTA and CDR2 FQGNSA. Deletions cut 3 bases from V and 0 bases from J, with 3 bases between. The CDR3 is 12 residues long. CDR3: CASSFLSYEQYF. CDR3 in DNA: TGTGCCAGCAGCTTTCTCTCCTACGAGCAGTACTTC.

In its sample, this clone was seen a few times. The genes are TRBV5-1 and TRBJ2-3, with TRBD1 matching 7 bases. This CDR3 contains 14 residues. Germline V gene sequence: CDR1 SGHRS, CDR2 YFSETQ. Trimming cost V 3 bases and J 3 bases; bases outside gene matches: 4. The CDR3 DNA reads TGCGCCAGCAGCTCCCGACAGGGAACAGATACGCAGTATTTT. Encoded protein: CASSSRQGTDTQYF.

DNA for the CDR3: TGTGCCAGCAGCGCCCTGCCGGGATCACTGATGGGCTACACCTTC. This translates into CASSALPGSLMGYTF. The genes are TRBV9 and TRBJ1-2; D gene ambiguous. V lost 3 bases, J lost 8 bases, and 20 bases lay in between. From germline, CDR1 is SGDLS and CDR2 YYNGEE. The CDR3 totals 15 residues.

The chain links TRBV10-3 to TRBJ2-1; 9 nucleotides align to TRBD2. V lost 3 bases, J lost 7 bases, and 4 bases stayed unmatched. CDR1 ENHRY and CDR2 SYGVKD come from the germline V gene. CDR3 size: 14 residues. CDR3 in DNA: TGTGCCATCAGTGATGGGCGGGAGGGGAATGAGCAGTTCTTC. Its protein is CAISDGREGNEQFF.

This chain joins TRBV18 and TRBJ1-1, with D possibly TRBD1 on 5 matching bases. V was pared by 0 bases and J by 1 base, with 12 bases between. CDR1 is KGHSH and CDR2 is LQKENI in the germline V gene. This CDR3 is 16 amino acids long. CDR3 DNA sequence: TGTGCCAGCTCACCACCGAGCCAGGGCTCGAACACTGAAGCTTTCTTT. It yields the protein CASSPPSQGSNTEAFF.

A few counts support this clone. The rearrangement joins TRBV2 to TRBJ1-1; maybe TRBD1 (5 bases). The V gene lost 6 bases and the J gene lost 1 base, with 18 bases spanning the gap. This CDR3 has 16 amino acids. Per the germline V gene, CDR1 is SNHLY and CDR2 is FYNNEI. CDR3 sequence: CASSRRGGVGNTEAFF. The CDR3 coding sequence is TGTGCCAGCAGCCGCCGGGGCGGGGTAGGGAACACTGAAGCTTTCTTT.

The chain couples TRBV10-2 to TRBJ2-1; D possibly corresponds to TRBD2 (6 bases). The V and J ends lost 0 bases and 6 bases respectively, with 12 bases between them. Germline assignment: CDR1 WSHSY and CDR2 SAAADI. The CDR3 has 15 amino acids. CDR3 coding DNA: TGCGCCAGCAGTGAGTCTTTTTTCGGGAGCAATGAGCAGTTCTTC. Protein: CASSESFFGSNEQFF.

This clone came up a few times. This sequence joins TRBV5-5 and TRBJ2-3; D is uncertain. Trimming shortened V by 2 bases and J by 4 bases, and 11 bases separated the two germline ends. In germline, CDR1 is SGHKS, CDR2 YYEKEE (reference sequence). CDR3 length: 14 amino acids. CDR3 coding DNA: TGTGCCAGCAGCTTACTATCGCTGGCAGATACGCAGTATTTT. Translated, it gives CASSLLSLADTQYF.

This clone appeared a few times. The rearrangement joins TRBV6-1 to TRBJ1-4, with 7 bases that match TRBD1. V lost 6 bases, J lost 7 bases, and 11 bases stayed unmatched. Germline assignment: CDR1 MNHNS and CDR2 SASEGT. This CDR3 spans 15 amino acids. For the CDR3, the DNA is TGTGCCAGCAGGCCTACAGGGGCAACTGGTGAAAAACTGTTTTTT. Protein sequence: CASRPTGATGEKLFF.

The chain recombines TRBV5-1 with TRBJ2-7; 12 nucleotides agree with TRBD2. The V and J ends lost 0 bases and 7 bases, in that order; junction bases with no gene match: 14. This CDR3 comprises 18 residues. The germline V gene has CDR1 SGHRS and CDR2 YFSETQ. CDR3 bases: TGCGCCAGCAGCTTGGTTGGACTAGCGGGATCAGGGGGTGGGGAGCAGTACTTC. Residues: CASSLVGLAGSGGGEQYF. Drawing the rest from reference TRBV5-1 and TRBJ2-7, the complete variable domain is KAGVTQTPRYLIKTRGQQVTLSCSPISGHRSVSWYQQTPGQGLQFLFEYFSETQRNKGNFPGRFSGRQFSNSRSEMNVSTLELGDSALYLCASSLVGLAGSGGGEQYFGPGTRLTVT.

This clone appeared a few times. This chain joins TRBV5-4 and TRBJ2-7, with 8 positions matching TRBD1. J gave up 5 bases and V 4 bases, and 11 bases lay outside the gene matches. CDR3 size: 15 residues. Per the germline V gene, CDR1 is SGHNT and CDR2 is YYREEE (reference sequence). CDR3 in DNA: TGTGCCAGCAGCGTGACAGGGGATTTTTTGAACGAGCAGTACTTC. Its translation: CASSVTGDFLNEQYF.